This TCR beta chain was observed in a study of graft-versus-host responses after intestinal transplantation. Study-level information: Every recipient had anti-thymocyte globulin induction and 2 to 4 years of tacrolimus plus steroids. Notes on the study in general: Early post-transplant declines in HvG were associated with peak levels of circulating GvH clones. Researchers found GvH clones in recipient marrow, and some showed up first in ileum or blood.

This clone appeared once. Its target is unknown. Repertoires were generated with immunoSEQ multiplex PCR, while TCRdb's copy carries only in-frame clones and drops some. The sample has 99,000 or so clones, approximately 84% seen once; the top ten hold over 0.8%. Germline lookup yields CDR1 SGHRS and CDR2 YFSETQ. This CDR3 comprises 16 residues. With V trimmed by 3 bases and J by 6 bases, 7 bases remained unmatched. V gene TRBV5-1 combines with J gene TRBJ2-1; 12 bases line up with TRBD2. Sequencing used unstimulated CD4+ T cells sorted from spleen or lymph node cells, obtained before intestinal transplant. This clonotype originated in a human donor who received an intestinal transplant. The CDR3 DNA follows: TGCGCCAGCAGCTGGTTGACTAGCGGGAGTAGCAATGAGCAGTTCTTC. Translated: CASSWLTSGSSNEQFF.